The 25 T cell receptor beta chains below all came from one sample that was sequenced in a study of blood T cells in healthy people across ages. A second PCR of 7 to 11 cycles used a sample-barcoded 5' primer and a J-beta primer mix. Each CDR3 protein gets one entry after TCRdb re-called the 5' RACE reads with MiXCR. In the table there are some 1.4 million distinct CDR3 sequences, about 40% of which are singletons. What was sequenced was blood. Source of these receptors: a woman aged 18 to 35 in good health.

The V and J genes are TRBV28 and TRBJ1-4; possibly TRBD1 for D (6 bases). CDR3 length equals 16 residues. Per the germline V gene, CDR1 is MDHEN and CDR2 is SYDVKM. V lost 3 bases and J lost 5, with 16 bases in between. CDR3 nucleotide sequence: TGTGCCAGCAGTTTGCCCGGACAGAAACTCAATGAAAAACTGTTTTTT. Translated, it gives CASSLPGQKLNEKLFF.

The chain carries TRBV6-1 and TRBJ2-3; D gene ambiguous. Germline CDR1 MNHNS, CDR2 SASEGT. This CDR3 is built from 15 residues. V lost 4 bases to trimming and J lost 2 bases, with 13 bases between them. CDR3 sequence reads: CASSGLLNPTDTQYF. In DNA, the CDR3 is TGTGCCAGCAGTGGGCTGCTAAACCCCACAGATACGCAGTATTTT.

The chain carries TRBV27 and TRBJ1-2; 7 bases are shared with TRBD1. The CDR3 sequence is 14 residues long. V was clipped by 5 bases and J by 4 bases; unmatched bases: 7. Germline CDR1 and CDR2: MNHEY and SMNVEV (reference sequence). Written as DNA, the CDR3 is TGTGCCAGCAGTGTCCAACAGGGGAGCTATGGCTACACCTTC. Amino acid sequence: CASSVQQGSYGYTF.

This sequence joins TRBV7-2 and TRBJ2-4; D unclear. The CDR3 extends over 13 amino acids. Germline CDR1 and CDR2: SGHTA and FQGNSA. V was clipped by 2 bases and J by 6 bases, with 8 bases between them. The CDR3 loop reads CASSLNGGNIQYF. CDR3 DNA: TGTGCCAGCAGCTTAAATGGTGGAAACATTCAGTACTTC.

In this sample, this clonotype turned up a few times. CDR3 nucleotides: TGTGCCAGCAGCCAAAACGATATAGGGACAGCTTTCTTT. Protein: CASSQNDIGTAFF. The rearrangement uses TRBV3-1 and TRBJ1-1, with TRBD1 as a possible D gene (5 bases). Germline V lookup: CDR1 LGHDT, CDR2 YNNKEL (reference sequence). V was cut by 2 bases and J by 10 bases, with 14 bases left in between. The CDR3 covers 13 residues.

In this sample, this clonotype turned up a few times. This rearrangement joins TRBV5-1 to TRBJ2-7; possibly TRBD1 or TRBD2 for D (7 bases each). Per the germline V gene, CDR1 is SGHRS and CDR2 is YFSETQ. Trimming removed 4 bases at V and 4 bases at J, with 18 bases between. The length of the CDR3 is 15 residues. DNA for the CDR3: TGCGCCAGCAGCCTCGGAAGCGGGACAGTATACGAGCAGTACTTC. Residues: CASSLGSGTVYEQYF.

The CDR3 DNA reads as TGTGCCAGCAGCAAATTCCCATACAATGAGCAGTTCTTC. Amino acids: CASSKFPYNEQFF. The V call is TRBV21-1, the J call TRBJ2-1. TRBV21-1 is a known pseudogene. This CDR3 spans 13 amino acids.

V and J are TRBV2 and TRBJ2-5; 7 nucleotides align to TRBD2. The DNA end is a closer match to TRBJ2-7, so the J assignment may be wrong. The germline CDR1 and CDR2 sequences are SNHLY and FYNNEI. The CDR3 sequence is 15 residues long. The CDR3 region is CASSERSGIQYEQYF. In DNA, the CDR3 is TGTGCCAGCAGTGAAAGAAGCGGGATTCAGTACGAGCAGTACTTC.

The V and J genes are TRBV7-2 and TRBJ2-5; 7 bases map to TRBD2. Germline V gene sequence: CDR1 SGHTA, CDR2 FQGNSA. This CDR3 is built from 16 residues. With V trimmed by 1 base and J by 1 base, 6 bases remained unmatched. The CDR3 protein is CASSLEGLAVQETQYF. The CDR3 coding sequence is TGTGCCAGCAGCTTAGAGGGGCTAGCGGTCCAAGAGACCCAGTACTTC.

This rearrangement joins TRBV3-1 to TRBJ2-2, with 8 bases identical to TRBD1. V shed 4 bases, J shed 3 bases, and the junction held 4 bases outside the gene matches. The CDR3 contains 15 residues. Per germline, CDR1 LGHDT and CDR2 YNNKEL (reference sequence). The CDR3 bases are TGTGCCAGCAGCCGACCGGGACAGGACACCGGGGAGCTGTTTTTT. It yields the protein CASSRPGQDTGELFF.

This clonotype was observed a handful of times. The rearrangement uses TRBV10-3 and TRBJ2-5; 9 bases fit TRBD1. This CDR3 spans 16 amino acids. The junction had 9 bases not matched to a gene; V was cut back by 3 bases and J by 4 bases. Germline CDR1 and CDR2: ENHRY and SYGVKD. CDR3 sequence reads: CAISDLGDRDIETQYF. The DNA for the CDR3 is TGTGCCATCAGTGATTTGGGGGACAGGGATATAGAGACCCAGTACTTC.

CDR3 nucleotides: TGTGCCAGCAGTGGCACAAGACGGACCCAAGACAGCCTCTCCTACAATGAGCAGTTCTTC. Translating it yields CASSGTRRTQDSLSYNEQFF. The chain employs TRBV28 and TRBJ2-1; TRBD1 is a possible D gene (5 bases). The CDR3 has 20 residues. Deletions cut 5 bases from V and 0 bases from J, with 26 bases between. From germline, CDR1 is MDHEN and CDR2 SYDVKM.

The chain links TRBV4-1 to TRBJ1-4, with 9 bases aligning to TRBD1. CDR3 length equals 16 residues. V lost 4 bases to trimming and J lost 2 bases; unmatched junction nucleotides: 5. Germline CDR1 and CDR2: MGHRA and YSYEKL. For the CDR3, the DNA is TGCGCCAGCAGCCCTGGACAGGGGTTCACTAATGAAAAACTGTTTTTT. Translating gives CASSPGQGFTNEKLFF.

This clonotype was observed a handful of times. The chain couples TRBV7-9 to TRBJ2-5; possible D gene TRBD2, 5 bases. Germline CDR1 is SEHNR and CDR2 is FQNEAQ (reference sequence). V shed 0 bases and J shed 3 bases, with 8 bases lying between them. This CDR3 has 14 amino acids. The CDR3 DNA is TGTGCCAGCAGCTTAGCAGAGGGAGAAGAGACCCAGTACTTC. This encodes CASSLAEGEETQYF.

V usage is TRBV11-1 and J usage is TRBJ2-4, with D possibly TRBD2 on 6 matching bases. The CDR3 length is 16 residues. The ends were cut back, 2 bases at V and 3 bases at J, with 14 bases in the middle. From germline, CDR1 is SGHAT and CDR2 FQDESV (reference sequence). DNA for the CDR3: TGTGCCAGCAGCTTAAGGCGCGGGGTGGACAAAAACATTCAGTACTTC. Amino acid sequence: CASSLRRGVDKNIQYF.

In its sample, this clonotype was seen a few times. The chain uses TRBV20-1 and TRBJ1-2; 9 positions match TRBD1. J gave up 6 bases and V 1 base, and 6 bases lay outside the gene matches. CDR3 length: 14 amino acids. Germline CDR1 is DFQATT and CDR2 is SNEGSKA (reference sequence). The CDR3 loop is CSARVRDRVDGYTF. CDR3 coding DNA: TGCAGTGCTAGAGTCCGGGACAGGGTAGATGGCTACACCTTC.

This clonotype was seen a handful of times. The J gene is TRBJ1-2, the V gene TRBV7-2, with 10 bases fitting TRBD1. CDR1 and CDR2 from the germline V gene are SGHTA and FQGNSA. The junction had 3 bases not matched to a gene; V was cut back by 5 bases and J by 0 bases. The CDR3 sequence is 15 residues long. For the CDR3, the DNA is TGTGCCAGCAGCCAGGGACAGGGGACTAACTATGGCTACACCTTC. Protein: CASSQGQGTNYGYTF.

CDR3 sequence: CASSADKDEKLFF. CDR3 sequence (DNA): TGTGCCAGCAGCGCCGATAAAGATGAAAAACTGTTTTTT. J is TRBJ1-4 and V is TRBV7-9, with D unclear. This CDR3 has 13 residues. Per germline, CDR1 SEHNR and CDR2 FQNEAQ (reference sequence). Trimming left V 5 bases short and J 6 bases short, with 10 bases between.

V usage is TRBV5-1 and J usage is TRBJ1-2; D gene ambiguous. The germline V and J ends were trimmed by 3 bases and 3 bases, with 12 bases remaining between them. Germline V lookup: CDR1 SGHRS, CDR2 YFSETQ. There are 14 residues in the CDR3. The CDR3 bases are TGCGCCAGCAGCTCAGGAATTGGGGACTATGGCTACACCTTC. Residues: CASSSGIGDYGYTF.

In this sample, this clonotype turned up a few times. The CDR3 DNA reads as TGCGCCAGCAGCCAAGAATCGCTTAATGAAAAACTGTTTTTT. Its protein product is CASSQESLNEKLFF. This rearrangement joins TRBV4-1 to TRBJ1-4; D gene unclear. This CDR3 comprises 14 residues. The ends were cut back, 0 bases at V and 4 bases at J, with 6 bases in the middle. Germline assignment: CDR1 MGHRA and CDR2 YSYEKL.

DNA for the CDR3: TGTGCCAGCAGCCGCCGGACCGAGGAGACCCAGTACTTC. Residues: CASSRRTEETQYF. This chain uses TRBV12-3 or TRBV12-4 with TRBJ2-5; the D is unclear. This CDR3 is 13 amino acids long. V lost 6 bases and J 5 bases, leaving 13 bases between the germline ends.

The chain combines TRBV6-1 with TRBJ2-7, with D hard to call. CDR1 is MNHNS, CDR2 SASEGT, per germline. CDR3 length equals 13 residues. Trimming took 2 bases from V and 2 from J, leaving 7 bases between them. CDR3 sequence: CASSERQAYEQYF. CDR3 nucleotides: TGTGCCAGCAGTGAAAGGCAGGCCTACGAGCAGTACTTC.

The chain carries TRBV6-1 and TRBJ2-5, with TRBD2 identical over 9 bases. CDR1 and CDR2 from the germline V gene are MNHNS and SASEGT. The J segment lost 1 base and the V segment lost 3 bases, leaving 3 bases of the junction unmatched. The CDR3 runs 15 residues. CDR3 amino acids: CASSEASGAQETQYF. The CDR3, as DNA: TGTGCCAGCAGTGAGGCTAGCGGGGCCCAAGAGACCCAGTACTTC.

This clonotype was counted only a few times. CDR3 DNA sequence: TGTGCCAGCAGTTTAGTGCTGGGGGCAAATTCACCCCTCCACTTT. Protein: CASSLVLGANSPLHF. The chain carries TRBV27 and TRBJ1-6; D possibly corresponds to TRBD1 (6 bases). Between the trimmed V and J ends, which lost 2 bases and 7 bases, there was a span of 12 bases. CDR3 length: 15 amino acids. The germline gives CDR1 MNHEY, CDR2 SMNVEV (reference sequence).

This chain joins TRBV5-5 and TRBJ2-7; 10 nucleotides align to TRBD2. The DNA end favors TRBJ2-5, so the J call may be wrong. Germline CDR1 is SGHKS and CDR2 is YYEKEE (reference sequence). This CDR3 is 18 amino acids long. CDR3 nucleotide sequence: TGTGCCAGCAGCTTGGTGTCTAGCGGGGGACCGTACCAAGAGACCCAGTACTTC. Encoded protein: CASSLVSSGGPYQETQYF.